The 6 T cell receptor beta chains presented below share a single source sample, sequenced in a study of T cell repertoires in cytomegalovirus infection. TCRdb re-derived calls from the reads in MiXCR, one entry per CDR3 protein. Here the sample spans 650,000 to 850,000 distinct CDR3 sequences, about 29% being singletons. Antigens for these TCRs are unknown. Sequencing was performed on cultured CD8+ T cells from PBMCs, taken from culture after CMV antigen stimulation. Receptors originate from a human donor in good health (CMV status not recorded). Some clones in this sample may be carry-over from other donors' samples.

With regard to this clonotype: A much larger clone differs from this one at a single base, so this may be a read error. This rearrangement joins TRBV7-9 to TRBJ1-4; maybe TRBD1 (6 bases). The germline CDR1 and CDR2 sequences are SEHNR and FQNEAQ (reference sequence). This CDR3 comprises 14 residues. DNA for the CDR3: TGTGCCAACAGCTTCCAGGGGATTAATGAAAAACTGTTTTTT. It yields the protein CANSFQGINEKLFF.

The V call is TRBV7-3, the J call TRBJ2-1; 8 bases map to TRBD2. Germline V lookup: CDR1 SGHTA, CDR2 FQGTGA. J gave up 3 bases and V 5 bases, and 21 bases lay outside the gene matches. This CDR3 is 20 amino acids long. The CDR3 reads CASSPSSLVTTSEVYNEQFF. In DNA form, the CDR3 reads TGTGCCAGCAGCCCCAGCTCTCTTGTGACGACTAGCGAGGTCTACAATGAGCAGTTCTTC.

This rearrangement joins TRBV5-4 to TRBJ2-3; 15 nucleotides match TRBD2. The CDR3 totals 16 residues. Germline-derived CDR1 and CDR2 are SGHNT and YYREEE (reference sequence). The J segment lost 6 bases and the V segment lost 4 bases, leaving 6 bases of the junction unmatched. The CDR3 spells CASSGGTSGGKDTQYF. CDR3 in DNA: TGTGCCAGCAGCGGCGGGACTAGCGGGGGGAAGGATACGCAGTATTTT. The variable domain in full, with the rest retrieved from reference TRBV5-4 and TRBJ2-3, is ETGVTQSPTHLIKTRGQQVTLRCSSQSGHNTVSWYQQALGQGPQFIFQYYREEENGRGNFPPRFSGLQFPNYSSELNVNALELDDSALYLCASSGGTSGGKDTQYFGPGTRLTVL.

CDR3 bases: TGTGCCACGTGGGGGACGGTGAACACTGAAGCTTTCTTT. Amino acid sequence: CATWGTVNTEAFF. V is TRBV12-3 or TRBV12-4 and J is TRBJ1-1, with D perhaps TRBD1 (5 bases). V lost 10 bases, J lost 0 bases, and 12 bases lay in between. CDR3 size: 13 residues.

The rearrangement joins TRBV7-8 to TRBJ1-1; D perhaps matches TRBD1 (5 bases). CDR3 size: 15 residues. Germline values: CDR1 SGHVS, CDR2 FQNEAQ. V lost 2 bases and J lost 0, with 10 bases in between. The CDR3 region has the DNA TGTGCCAGCAGCTTAAAAAACAGGTTGAACACTGAAGCTTTCTTT. Protein product: CASSLKNRLNTEAFF.

This clonotype was counted at least ten times. This chain joins TRBV7-8 and TRBJ2-1; TRBD2 is a possible D gene (5 bases). V was clipped by 3 bases and J by 5 bases, with 8 bases between them. CDR3 length equals 13 residues. Germline V gene sequence: CDR1 SGHVS, CDR2 FQNEAQ. CDR3 residues: CASSFRTDNEQFF. CDR3 in DNA: TGTGCCAGCAGCTTTCGGACTGACAATGAGCAGTTCTTC. Together with reference TRBV7-8 and TRBJ2-1, the CDR3 gives the full variable domain: GAGVSQSPRYKVAKRGQDVALRCDPISGHVSLFWYQQALGQGPEFLTYFQNEAQLDKSGLPSDRFFAERPEGSVSTLKIQRTQQEDSAVYLCASSFRTDNEQFFGPGTRLTVL.